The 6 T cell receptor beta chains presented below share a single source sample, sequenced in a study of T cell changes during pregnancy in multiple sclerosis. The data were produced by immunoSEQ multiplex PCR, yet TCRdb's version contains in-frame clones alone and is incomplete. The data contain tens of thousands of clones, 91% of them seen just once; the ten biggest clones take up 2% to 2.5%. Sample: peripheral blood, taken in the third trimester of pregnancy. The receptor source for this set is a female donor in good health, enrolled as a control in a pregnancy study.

In DNA, the CDR3 is TGTGCCAGCGGCTATTTACGGGGGGGCTTGGTGAGTACTGAAGCTTTCTTT. Its protein product is CASGYLRGGLVSTEAFF. The J gene is TRBJ1-1, the V gene TRBV7-9; the D gene is possibly TRBD1 (6 bases). Germline CDR1 reads SEHNR; CDR2 reads FQNEAQ (reference sequence). V was cut by 8 bases and J by 5 bases, with 27 bases left in between. The CDR3 sequence is 17 residues long. The full variable domain, completed using reference TRBV7-9 and TRBJ1-1, is DTGVSQNPRHKITKRGQNVTFRCDPISEHNRLYWYRQTLGQGPEFLTYFQNEAQLEKSRLLSDRFSAERPKGSFSTLEIQRTEQGDSAMYLCASGYLRGGLVSTEAFFGQGTRLTVV.

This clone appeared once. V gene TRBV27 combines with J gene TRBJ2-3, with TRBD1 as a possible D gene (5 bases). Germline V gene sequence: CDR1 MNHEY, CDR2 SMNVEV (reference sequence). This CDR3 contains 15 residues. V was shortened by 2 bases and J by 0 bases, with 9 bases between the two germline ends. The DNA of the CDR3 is TGTGCCAGCAGTTTAAGGACACCGAGCACAGATACGCAGTATTTT. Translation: CASSLRTPSTDTQYF.

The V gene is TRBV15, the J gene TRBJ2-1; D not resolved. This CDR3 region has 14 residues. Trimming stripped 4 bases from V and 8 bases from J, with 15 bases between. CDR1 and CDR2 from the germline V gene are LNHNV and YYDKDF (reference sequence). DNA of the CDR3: TGTGCCACCAGCAAGACCCTAGAAGGTGATGAGCAGTTCTTC. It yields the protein CATSKTLEGDEQFF.

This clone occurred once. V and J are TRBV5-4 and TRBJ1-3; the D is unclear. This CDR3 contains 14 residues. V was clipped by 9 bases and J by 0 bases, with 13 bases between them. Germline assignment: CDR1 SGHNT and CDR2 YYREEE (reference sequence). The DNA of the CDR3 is TGTGCCACCGAACTTCAGGACTCTGGAAACACCATATATTTT. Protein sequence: CATELQDSGNTIYF.

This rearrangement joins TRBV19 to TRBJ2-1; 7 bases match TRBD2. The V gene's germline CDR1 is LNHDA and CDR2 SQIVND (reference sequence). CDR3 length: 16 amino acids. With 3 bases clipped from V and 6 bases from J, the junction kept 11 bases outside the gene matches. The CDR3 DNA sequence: TGTGCCAGTAGTATCTTGACCGGGACTACCGGCAATGAGCAGTTCTTC. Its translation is CASSILTGTTGNEQFF.

The CDR3 protein is CASSYSPGSSYNEQFF. In nucleotides, the CDR3 is TGTGCCAGCAGTTACTCGCCGGGGAGCTCCTACAATGAGCAGTTCTTC. The chain carries TRBV6-5 and TRBJ2-1, with D perhaps TRBD2 (5 bases). V gave up 0 bases and J gave up 0 bases, with 9 bases separating them. Germline V gene sequence: CDR1 MNHEY, CDR2 SVGAGI. The CDR3 is 16 amino acids.